This entry features one TCR beta chain sequence. The antigen remains undetermined. Several immunoSEQ plates received, in even portions, the genomic DNA of each subset. Produced via immunoSEQ multiplex PCR; TCRdb's table is partial and in-frame only. The table lists around 2.3 million clones, approximately 94% of them singletons. This record comes from a study of shared clonotypes between healthy human individuals. General study findings and limits: Several donors held about 5% of naive CD4 clonotypes in common.

CDR3 length equals 15 residues. Germline-derived CDR1 and CDR2 are SGHRS and YFSETQ. Deletions cut 0 bases from V and 4 bases from J, with 13 bases between. The specimen sequenced was naive CD4+ T cells sorted from blood. Sample subset: CD45RA+ positively selected. V and J are TRBV5-1 and TRBJ1-1, with D perhaps matching TRBD1 (6 bases). The receptor was derived from a man aged 18 to 35 in good health. The CDR3 spells CASSLDGIGGTEAFF. Here the CDR3 DNA reads TGCGCCAGCAGCTTGGATGGGATAGGGGGCACTGAAGCTTTCTTT.